One sample yielded the 25 T cell receptor beta chains listed below, sequenced in a study of human versus mouse CDR3 diversity and MHC coevolution. Only in-frame clones appear in the TCRdb table, and some are missing; sequencing was by immunoSEQ multiplex PCR. Of around 77,000 clones listed, under 95% are singletons. Source material: naive CD4+ T cells from blood. Subset of the sample: CD45RO-negative CD62L-positive naive CD4 T cells. The receptors were sampled from a person aged 25-75 years in good health.

CDR3 protein: CASIFRTGGNTEAFF. The CDR3 coding sequence is TGTGCCAGCATCTTTCGGACAGGGGGGAACACTGAAGCTTTCTTT. The chain couples TRBV6-6 to TRBJ1-1, with 10 bases matching TRBD1. This CDR3 is 15 amino acids long. CDR1 and CDR2 (germline): MNHNY, SVGAGI (reference sequence). J was trimmed by 1 base and V by 7 bases; bases with no gene match: 6.

The chain combines TRBV6-1 with TRBJ2-3; D is perhaps TRBD2 (6 bases). Trimming stripped 5 bases from V and 0 bases from J, with 9 bases between. There are 14 residues in the CDR3. Germline-derived CDR1 and CDR2 are MNHNS and SASEGT. This CDR3 reads CASSPGTSTDTQYF. The CDR3 DNA is TGTGCCAGCAGTCCCGGGACTAGCACAGATACGCAGTATTTT.

This clone was seen only once. The chain joins TRBV30 to TRBJ1-5; 7 bases map to TRBD1. Per the germline V gene, CDR1 is GTSNPN and CDR2 is SVGIG (reference sequence). The CDR3 has 14 amino acids. Trimming removed 1 base from V and 2 bases from J; junction bases left unmatched: 2. The CDR3 nucleotides are TGTGCCTGGAGTGCAGGGGGAGGCAATCAGCCCCAGCATTTT. It codes for CAWSAGGGNQPQHF.

The genes are TRBV7-9 and TRBJ2-7; a possible D gene is TRBD2 (6 bases). Germline loops: CDR1 SEHNR, CDR2 FQNEAQ (reference sequence). V lost 2 bases and J lost 6, with 11 bases in between. The CDR3 contains 13 residues. This CDR3 is CASSLRLESEQYF. In DNA, the CDR3 is TGTGCCAGCAGCTTAAGACTAGAGAGCGAGCAGTACTTC.

The chain is built from TRBV19 and TRBJ1-4; D is unresolved. Germline CDR1 LNHDA, CDR2 SQIVND (reference sequence). With 2 bases removed from V and 6 bases from J, the gap between germline ends came to 10 bases. This CDR3 contains 14 residues. The CDR3 loop is CASSISGKYEKLFF. CDR3 DNA sequence: TGTGCCAGTAGTATATCGGGGAAATATGAAAAACTGTTTTTT.

The chain carries TRBV6-1 and TRBJ2-1, with TRBD1 matching 12 bases. V was clipped by 4 bases and J by 7 bases; unmatched bases: 5. The germline CDR1 and CDR2 sequences are MNHNS and SASEGT. CDR3 length equals 15 residues. The CDR3 coding sequence is TGTGCCAGCAGTGCGGGACAGGGGGCGCCAAATGAGCAGTTCTTC. Translated: CASSAGQGAPNEQFF.

As DNA, the CDR3 is TGCGCCAGCAGCTTGTGGACAGGGGACTATGGCTACACCTTC. Amino acid sequence: CASSLWTGDYGYTF. The chain joins TRBV5-1 to TRBJ1-2, with 9 bases identical to TRBD1. From germline, CDR1 is SGHRS and CDR2 YFSETQ. Trimming removed 1 base from V and 3 bases from J; junction bases left unmatched: 1. The CDR3 contains 14 residues.

The V and J genes are TRBV2 and TRBJ2-2, with 9 nucleotides matching TRBD2. The trim removed 5 bases at V and 4 bases at J, leaving 2 bases unmatched. CDR3 length equals 14 residues. CDR1 is SNHLY and CDR2 is FYNNEI in the germline V gene. The CDR3 coding sequence is TGTGCCAGCAGTTTACTAGCGGGCACCGGGGAGCTGTTTTTT. This codes for CASSLLAGTGELFF.

The table lists this clone with a few counts. This chain links TRBV10-3 with TRBJ1-1; D unresolved. Germline V gene lookup returns CDR1 ENHRY and CDR2 SYGVKD. The CDR3 contains 13 residues. The V end lost 5 bases, the J end lost 8 bases, and 15 bases lay between the germline ends. CDR3 amino acids: CAISREPALEAFF. The CDR3 coding sequence is TGTGCCATCAGTCGGGAACCCGCGTTAGAAGCTTTCTTT.

The CDR3 region has the DNA TGCGCCAGCAGCTTGTGGACAGGGAGTGAGCAGTACTTC. It translates to CASSLWTGSEQYF. The chain couples TRBV5-1 to TRBJ2-7; 8 bases line up with TRBD1. The length of the CDR3 is 13 residues. The germline V gene encodes CDR1 SGHRS and CDR2 YFSETQ. V lost 1 base to trimming and J lost 7 bases; unmatched junction nucleotides: 4.

The J gene is TRBJ2-5, the V gene TRBV28; 8 nucleotides align to TRBD2. The CDR3 is 12 amino acids. Germline CDR1 and CDR2: MDHEN and SYDVKM. The V and J ends lost 8 bases and 5 bases, in that order; junction bases with no gene match: 4. DNA for the CDR3: TGTGCCAGCTCGGAGCGGGGGGAGACCCAGTACTTC. Its protein is CASSERGETQYF. The full variable domain, in which reference TRBV28 and TRBJ2-5 provide the parts outside the CDR3, is DVKVTQSSRYLVKRTGEKVFLECVQDMDHENMFWYRQDPGLGLRLIYFSYDVKMKEKGDIPEGYSVSREKKERFSLILESASTNQTSMYLCASSERGETQYFGPGTRLLVL.

V usage is TRBV7-8 and J usage is TRBJ1-2; a weak D match, TRBD1 (6 bases). CDR1 is SGHVS and CDR2 is FQNEAQ in the germline V gene. The V end was cut by 2 bases, the J end by 1 base, with 8 bases between. The CDR3 is 14 residues long. CDR3 nucleotides: TGTGCCAGCAGCTTAAGGGGGGGTAACTATGGCTACACCTTC. Amino acids: CASSLRGGNYGYTF.

The rearrangement joins TRBV19 to TRBJ2-7; 9 bases agree with TRBD1. CDR1 and CDR2 from the germline V gene are LNHDA and SQIVND (reference sequence). The trim removed 4 bases at V and 2 bases at J, leaving 9 bases unmatched. The CDR3 is 16 amino acids. The CDR3 loop reads CASSNTGGGMAYEQYF. CDR3 in DNA: TGTGCCAGTAGTAACACAGGGGGCGGTATGGCCTACGAGCAGTACTTC.

CDR3 nucleotide sequence: TGTGCCTGGAGTGTTCGGCTAGCGGGAGTTCGGGTCGGGGAGCTGTTTTTT. Translating gives CAWSVRLAGVRVGELFF. This chain uses TRBV30 with TRBJ2-2; 10 bases line up with TRBD2. V shed 0 bases, J shed 7 bases, and the junction held 11 bases outside the gene matches. The CDR3 spans 17 residues. Germline V CDR1 and CDR2: GTSNPN, SVGIG (reference sequence).

A single count supports this clone. The chain joins TRBV10-1 to TRBJ2-5; 8 nucleotides match TRBD2. The junction had 8 bases not matched to a gene; V was cut back by 0 bases and J by 5 bases. The germline V gene encodes CDR1 WNHNN and CDR2 SYGVQD (reference sequence). This CDR3 has 16 residues. The CDR3 loop is CASSESGAGEQETQYF. In DNA, the CDR3 is TGCGCCAGCAGTGAGTCCGGAGCGGGGGAACAGGAGACCCAGTACTTC.

This sequence joins TRBV6-5 and TRBJ2-5, with TRBD2 identical over 10 bases. With V trimmed by 2 bases and J by 4 bases, 7 bases remained unmatched. CDR3 length: 16 residues. The V gene's germline CDR1 is MNHEY and CDR2 SVGAGI. This CDR3 reads CASSYGASGSLETQYF. CDR3 coding DNA: TGTGCCAGCAGTTACGGAGCTAGCGGGAGTTTAGAGACCCAGTACTTC.

The genes are TRBV5-5 and TRBJ2-7; 10 bases agree with TRBD2. The CDR3 totals 15 residues. In germline, CDR1 is SGHKS, CDR2 YYEKEE (reference sequence). Trimming took 5 bases from V and 0 from J; bases not matched to a gene: 5. CDR3 in DNA: TGTGCCAGCAGGTTAGCGGGGGGACTCTCCTACGAGCAGTACTTC. It specifies CASRLAGGLSYEQYF.

The J gene is TRBJ2-7, the V gene TRBV16; 9 nucleotides align to TRBD2. The CDR3 contains 16 residues. V lost 4 bases, J lost 2 bases, and 9 bases stayed unmatched. CDR1 KGHSY and CDR2 FQNENV come from the germline V gene. The CDR3, as DNA: TGTGCCAGCAGCCCCCGGGACCTAGCGGGGACCTACGAGCAGTACTTC. Amino acids: CASSPRDLAGTYEQYF.

The CDR3 region is CSVLGRGNTEAFF. For the CDR3, the DNA is TGCAGCGTCCTCGGTCGGGGGAACACTGAAGCTTTCTTT. V gene TRBV29-1 combines with J gene TRBJ1-1; D is undetermined. The germline V gene has CDR1 SQVTM and CDR2 ANQGSEA. Deletions cut 6 bases from V and 1 base from J, with 12 bases between. This CDR3 has 13 amino acids.

The rearrangement uses TRBV5-1 and TRBJ2-5, with 11 bases lining up with TRBD2. The germline V gene has CDR1 SGHRS and CDR2 YFSETQ. The CDR3 contains 18 residues. V shed 3 bases and J 4 bases; nucleotides not matched to a gene: 14. This CDR3 reads CASSSWFTSGGSGETQYF. DNA of the CDR3: TGCGCCAGCAGCTCTTGGTTCACTAGCGGGGGTTCAGGAGAGACCCAGTACTTC.

This rearrangement joins TRBV6-5 to TRBJ1-1; 9 bases align to TRBD1. In germline, CDR1 is MNHEY, CDR2 SVGAGI. CDR3 length: 14 residues. V lost 2 bases and J lost 5; bases outside the gene matches: 3. Here the CDR3 reads CASSYRTGVTEAFF. In DNA form, the CDR3 reads TGTGCCAGCAGTTACAGGACAGGGGTGACTGAAGCTTTCTTT.

The chain carries TRBV28 and TRBJ2-7, with D maybe TRBD1 (5 bases). This CDR3 region has 11 residues. The V end was cut by 8 bases, the J end by 4 bases, with 9 bases between. CDR1 is MDHEN and CDR2 is SYDVKM in the germline V gene. CDR3 protein: CASLAGYEQYF. The CDR3 DNA is TGTGCCAGCTTAGCAGGGTACGAGCAGTACTTC.

The count of this clone is one. V usage is TRBV27 and J usage is TRBJ2-3; TRBD1 might be the D (6 bases). Germline V lookup: CDR1 MNHEY, CDR2 SMNVEV (reference sequence). Trimming left V 5 bases short and J 2 bases short, with 14 bases between. The CDR3 loop spans 15 amino acids. CDR3 DNA sequence: TGTGCCAGCAGTGTACAGGGAGTTTACACAGATACGCAGTATTTT. It specifies CASSVQGVYTDTQYF.

Only one count was recorded for this clone. The gene calls are TRBV5-1 and TRBJ2-2; 9 positions agree with TRBD1. The J segment lost 8 bases and the V segment lost 3 bases, leaving 8 bases of the junction unmatched. This CDR3 has 15 residues. Germline loops: CDR1 SGHRS, CDR2 YFSETQ. The CDR3 DNA sequence: TGCGCCAGCAGCTCTGGACAGGGGACCCCGGGGGAGCTGTTTTTT. This gives the protein CASSSGQGTPGELFF.

In DNA form, the CDR3 reads TGCAGCGTCACAGGGCGACTCTCCTACGAGCAGTACTTC. Its protein is CSVTGRLSYEQYF. The genes are TRBV29-1 and TRBJ2-7, with a tentative D call TRBD1 (6 bases). The CDR3 runs 13 residues. Germline assignment: CDR1 SQVTM and CDR2 ANQGSEA. V lost 6 bases and J lost 0, with 12 bases in between.